Below are 24 T cell receptor beta chains sequenced from a single sample in a study of shared clonotypes between healthy human individuals. Measured with immunoSEQ multiplex PCR; TCRdb has only the in-frame clones, and not every one. The sample includes approximately 1,000,000 clones, around 78% of them seen just once. The source material was memory CD4+ T cells from PBMCs. Subset specified: CD45RA-negative fraction. All receptors come from a man aged 18 to 29 in good health. Some clones in this sample may be carry-over from other donors' samples.

This chain connects TRBV5-4 to TRBJ2-5; D tentatively reads TRBD1 or TRBD2 (6 bases each). V was pared by 2 bases and J by 5 bases, with 13 bases between. The CDR3 is made up of 14 amino acids. Germline lookup yields CDR1 SGHNT and CDR2 YYREEE (reference sequence). The CDR3 sequence: CASSFPGALETQYF. DNA of the CDR3: TGTGCCAGCAGCTTCCCGGGGGCGTTGGAGACCCAGTACTTC.

This sequence joins TRBV7-6 and TRBJ2-2; TRBD1 matches at 7 bases. The V gene's germline CDR1 is SGHVS and CDR2 FNYEAQ. Unmatched junction bases numbered 2, after V lost 3 bases and J lost 7 bases. The CDR3 loop spans 13 amino acids. CDR3 in amino acids: CASSLTGNGELFF. DNA for the CDR3: TGTGCCAGCAGCTTGACAGGGAACGGGGAGCTGTTTTTT.

The chain carries TRBV5-6 and TRBJ1-1, with TRBD1 matching over 11 bases. The J segment lost 4 bases and the V segment lost 4 bases, leaving 6 bases of the junction unmatched. This CDR3 is 15 amino acids long. The germline V gene has CDR1 SGHDT and CDR2 YYEEEE. The CDR3 region has the DNA TGTGCCAGCAGCCCGGACAGGGGGCTCGGCACTGAAGCTTTCTTT. The encoded protein is CASSPDRGLGTEAFF.

The gene calls are TRBV7-8 and TRBJ1-1; 8 nucleotides agree with TRBD1. CDR1 and CDR2 from the germline V gene are SGHVS and FQNEAQ. Trimming took 4 bases from V and 7 from J; bases not matched to a gene: 5. The CDR3 extends over 13 amino acids. CDR3 protein: CASSSDRVGEAFF. CDR3 nucleotides: TGTGCCAGCAGCTCGGACAGGGTGGGTGAAGCTTTCTTT.

The chain joins TRBV5-1 to TRBJ2-5; 10 bases are shared with TRBD1. V dropped 2 bases and J dropped 5; count of bases not matched to a gene: 3. Germline lookup yields CDR1 SGHRS and CDR2 YFSETQ. The CDR3 totals 14 residues. The CDR3 DNA sequence: TGCGCCAGCAGCTTAGGGACAGGGGCGGAGACCCAGTACTTC. Its translation is CASSLGTGAETQYF. Using reference TRBV5-1 and TRBJ2-5 for the parts outside the CDR3, the full variable domain is KAGVTQTPRYLIKTRGQQVTLSCSPISGHRSVSWYQQTPGQGLQFLFEYFSETQRNKGNFPGRFSGRQFSNSRSEMNVSTLELGDSALYLCASSLGTGAETQYFGPGTRLLVL.

This chain uses TRBV29-1 with TRBJ1-2; 7 nucleotides line up with TRBD1. The germline V gene has CDR1 SQVTM and CDR2 ANQGSEA. The CDR3 has 11 amino acids. V was pared by 6 bases and J by 8 bases, with 6 bases of the junction left unmatched. CDR3 sequence: CSVTGTGGYTF. CDR3 nucleotide sequence: TGCAGCGTGACAGGGACCGGAGGCTACACCTTC.

V gene TRBV28 combines with J gene TRBJ2-1; D may match TRBD1 or TRBD2 (5 bases each). The length of the CDR3 is 16 residues. Deletions cut 2 bases from V and 1 base from J, with 12 bases between. CDR1 is MDHEN and CDR2 is SYDVKM in the germline V gene. CDR3 amino acids: CASSLMGRQSYNEQFF. Here the CDR3 DNA reads TGTGCCAGCAGTTTAATGGGACGCCAATCCTACAATGAGCAGTTCTTC.

This clone occurred once. The chain has TRBV6-1 and TRBJ1-5; a possible D gene is TRBD1 (5 bases). This CDR3 region has 13 residues. Germline CDR1 is MNHNS and CDR2 is SASEGT. V lost 5 bases and J 8 bases, leaving 13 bases between the germline ends. CDR3: CASSRAWGEPQHF. The CDR3 nucleotides read TGTGCCAGCAGTAGGGCTTGGGGGGAGCCCCAGCATTTT.

The V gene is TRBV19, the J gene TRBJ1-2, with D uncertain. CDR1 and CDR2 from the germline V gene are LNHDA and SQIVND (reference sequence). The CDR3 is 14 residues long. V lost 10 bases and J lost 2, with 17 bases in between. CDR3 DNA: TGTGCCACAGCCTTTCAGGACGGCAACTATGGCTACACCTTC. Encoded protein: CATAFQDGNYGYTF.

The chain links TRBV7-3 to TRBJ2-3; D is perhaps TRBD1 (6 bases). This CDR3 is 15 amino acids long. The V gene lost 5 bases and the J gene lost 3 bases, with 15 bases spanning the gap. The germline gives CDR1 SGHTA, CDR2 FQGTGA. The CDR3 nucleotides are TGTGCCAGCAGCCCCTCGGGCAGGGGAACAGATACGCAGTATTTT. Translation: CASSPSGRGTDTQYF.

The V gene is TRBV4-2, the J gene TRBJ2-3; D perhaps matches TRBD2 (7 bases). This CDR3 has 14 residues. Trimming removed 2 bases at V and 13 bases at J, with 19 bases between. Germline V gene lookup returns CDR1 LGHNA and CDR2 YNFKEQ. This CDR3 reads CASSQPGTIRGEYF. The CDR3 nucleotides read TGTGCCAGCAGCCAACCCGGGACTATAAGGGGGGAGTATTTT.

Only one count was recorded for this clone. The V and J genes are TRBV10-3 and TRBJ2-3; D not certain. CDR3 size: 18 residues. The germline CDR1 and CDR2 sequences are ENHRY and SYGVKD. V was pared by 0 bases and J by 2 bases, with 18 bases between. The CDR3 sequence: CAISESRNPRRNTDTQYF. Here the CDR3 DNA reads TGTGCCATCAGTGAGTCTAGAAACCCGCGGCGGAACACAGATACGCAGTATTTT.

The CDR3 here is CASSHGRTGGVYF. Here the CDR3 DNA reads TGTGCCAGCAGCCATGGAAGGACAGGGGGCGTCTACTTC. The chain joins TRBV11-2 to TRBJ2-7; 11 nucleotides align to TRBD1. This CDR3 contains 13 residues. Germline V gives CDR1 SGHAT, CDR2 FQNNGV. With V trimmed by 5 bases and J by 13 bases, 10 bases remained unmatched.

This chain uses TRBV28 with TRBJ1-5; maybe TRBD1 (6 bases). CDR1 and CDR2 (germline): MDHEN, SYDVKM. The CDR3 length is 15 residues. Between the trimmed V and J ends, which lost 3 bases and 0 bases, there was a span of 9 bases. The chain's CDR3 is CASSFLQGSNQPQHF. The CDR3 DNA reads as TGTGCCAGCAGTTTTCTACAGGGTAGCAATCAGCCCCAGCATTTT.

The chain combines TRBV5-1 with TRBJ2-5; D unresolved. V was shortened by 5 bases and J by 1 base, with 6 bases between the two germline ends. Germline lookup yields CDR1 SGHRS and CDR2 YFSETQ. The CDR3 sequence is 12 residues long. CDR3: CASSISQETQYF. The DNA for the CDR3 is TGCGCCAGCAGTATCTCCCAAGAGACCCAGTACTTC.

V is TRBV28 and J is TRBJ2-7; perhaps TRBD2 as D (5 bases). Germline V CDR1 and CDR2: MDHEN, SYDVKM. This CDR3 comprises 15 residues. V shed 2 bases and J shed 0 bases, with 11 bases lying between them. DNA of the CDR3: TGTGCCAGCAGTTTAATGGGAGCCCTCTCCTACGAGCAGTACTTC. Its protein product is CASSLMGALSYEQYF. The complete variable domain, with remaining parts taken from reference TRBV28 and TRBJ2-7, reads DVKVTQSSRYLVKRTGEKVFLECVQDMDHENMFWYRQDPGLGLRLIYFSYDVKMKEKGDIPEGYSVSREKKERFSLILESASTNQTSMYLCASSLMGALSYEQYFGPGTRLTVT.

The chain employs TRBV4-1 and TRBJ1-3; weak D call: TRBD1 (5 bases). Trimming pared 6 bases from V and 0 bases from J, leaving 15 bases between. In germline, CDR1 is MGHRA, CDR2 YSYEKL. This CDR3 spans 16 amino acids. The CDR3 coding sequence is TGCGCCAGCAGAGGCTCCCCAGGGATCTCTGGAAACACCATATATTTT. Translation gives CASRGSPGISGNTIYF.

The chain joins TRBV7-3 to TRBJ2-2; perhaps TRBD2 as D (5 bases). V lost 7 bases and J lost 6, with 9 bases in between. The V gene's germline CDR1 is SGHTA and CDR2 FQGTGA. CDR3 size: 12 residues. DNA for the CDR3: TGTGCCAGCACGGGGTCCCCCGGGGAGCTGTTTTTT. The encoded protein is CASTGSPGELFF.

The chain uses TRBV5-1 and TRBJ2-2; D ambiguous. Germline CDR1 reads SGHRS; CDR2 reads YFSETQ. V was pared by 1 base and J by 6 bases, with 10 bases between. CDR3 length: 14 residues. CDR3 in amino acids: CASSLTSGSGELFF. The CDR3 DNA is TGCGCCAGCAGCTTGACATCGGGCTCCGGGGAGCTGTTTTTT. The complete variable domain, with remaining parts taken from reference TRBV5-1 and TRBJ2-2, reads KAGVTQTPRYLIKTRGQQVTLSCSPISGHRSVSWYQQTPGQGLQFLFEYFSETQRNKGNFPGRFSGRQFSNSRSEMNVSTLELGDSALYLCASSLTSGSGELFFGEGSRLTVL.

In its sample, this clone was seen once. The CDR3, as DNA: TGTGCCAGCAGCTTGGTGGCCTTAGGGGAGCTGTTTTTT. This codes for CASSLVALGELFF. This chain uses TRBV11-1 with TRBJ2-2; D is ambiguous. This CDR3 region has 13 residues. Between the trimmed V and J ends, which lost 3 bases and 8 bases, there was a span of 10 bases. The germline CDR1 and CDR2 sequences are SGHAT and FQDESV (reference sequence).

The gene calls are TRBV5-1 and TRBJ2-5; D may match TRBD1 or TRBD2 (5 bases each). The V end was cut by 0 bases, the J end by 8 bases, with 14 bases between. This CDR3 has 14 amino acids. The germline V gene encodes CDR1 SGHRS and CDR2 YFSETQ. CDR3: CASSLETGTNTQYF. In nucleotides, the CDR3 is TGCGCCAGCAGCTTGGAGACGGGGACCAACACCCAGTACTTC.

The V gene is TRBV28, the J gene TRBJ2-1; a weak D match, TRBD1 (9 bases). The CDR3 is 16 amino acids. In germline, CDR1 is MDHEN, CDR2 SYDVKM. The V end lost 4 bases, the J end lost 9 bases, and 22 bases lay between the germline ends. CDR3 sequence (DNA): TGTGCCAGCAGTTCAACAGGGGGCAGCGGGAGAGGTGAGCAGTTCTTC. It is translated as CASSSTGGSGRGEQFF.

The chain couples TRBV5-1 to TRBJ1-1, with D tentatively TRBD1 (6 bases). In germline, CDR1 is SGHRS, CDR2 YFSETQ. The CDR3 runs to 16 residues. Trimming removed 4 bases from V and 0 bases from J, with 16 bases in between. The CDR3 DNA is TGCGCCAGCAGCCCCCGCGGACAGCTGATGAACACTGAAGCTTTCTTT. Its translation is CASSPRGQLMNTEAFF.

The V and J genes are TRBV6-1 and TRBJ1-1; D possibly corresponds to TRBD1 (5 bases). With 6 bases removed from V and 4 bases from J, the gap between germline ends came to 12 bases. The germline gives CDR1 MNHNS, CDR2 SASEGT. The CDR3 sequence is 13 residues long. The CDR3 nucleotides read TGTGCCAGCAGGGACACGGGAGGCACTGAAGCTTTCTTT. This encodes CASRDTGGTEAFF.